The clone carrying this TCR beta chain was counted between two and nine times. Its specificity is unknown. There are 13 residues in the CDR3. Germline V gene lookup returns CDR1 DFQATT and CDR2 SNEGSKA (reference sequence). V shed 2 bases and J shed 3 bases, with 8 bases lying between them. Preparation of TCR beta libraries was done by quantitative 5'-RACE with molecular barcodes. TCRdb called the 5' RACE reads again in MiXCR, with one record for every CDR3 protein. The sample shows 750,000 to 850,000 distinct CDR3 sequences, 12% of them seen only once. These data belong to a study of CD8 T cells in ankylosing spondylitis. Points from the study as a whole: Among TCR beta sequences, a motif of 7 to 9 highly homologous variants appeared characteristic of ankylosing spondylitis blood.

This TCR was recovered from a male donor with ankylosing spondylitis. Sequenced: blood, either unsorted or a sorted T cell fraction (not recorded which). The chain is built from TRBV20-1 and TRBJ1-5; tentatively, D is TRBD1 (6 bases). The CDR3, as DNA: TGCAGTGCTAGAAGACAGGTCAATCAGCCCCAGCATTTT. Translation: CSARRQVNQPQHF.